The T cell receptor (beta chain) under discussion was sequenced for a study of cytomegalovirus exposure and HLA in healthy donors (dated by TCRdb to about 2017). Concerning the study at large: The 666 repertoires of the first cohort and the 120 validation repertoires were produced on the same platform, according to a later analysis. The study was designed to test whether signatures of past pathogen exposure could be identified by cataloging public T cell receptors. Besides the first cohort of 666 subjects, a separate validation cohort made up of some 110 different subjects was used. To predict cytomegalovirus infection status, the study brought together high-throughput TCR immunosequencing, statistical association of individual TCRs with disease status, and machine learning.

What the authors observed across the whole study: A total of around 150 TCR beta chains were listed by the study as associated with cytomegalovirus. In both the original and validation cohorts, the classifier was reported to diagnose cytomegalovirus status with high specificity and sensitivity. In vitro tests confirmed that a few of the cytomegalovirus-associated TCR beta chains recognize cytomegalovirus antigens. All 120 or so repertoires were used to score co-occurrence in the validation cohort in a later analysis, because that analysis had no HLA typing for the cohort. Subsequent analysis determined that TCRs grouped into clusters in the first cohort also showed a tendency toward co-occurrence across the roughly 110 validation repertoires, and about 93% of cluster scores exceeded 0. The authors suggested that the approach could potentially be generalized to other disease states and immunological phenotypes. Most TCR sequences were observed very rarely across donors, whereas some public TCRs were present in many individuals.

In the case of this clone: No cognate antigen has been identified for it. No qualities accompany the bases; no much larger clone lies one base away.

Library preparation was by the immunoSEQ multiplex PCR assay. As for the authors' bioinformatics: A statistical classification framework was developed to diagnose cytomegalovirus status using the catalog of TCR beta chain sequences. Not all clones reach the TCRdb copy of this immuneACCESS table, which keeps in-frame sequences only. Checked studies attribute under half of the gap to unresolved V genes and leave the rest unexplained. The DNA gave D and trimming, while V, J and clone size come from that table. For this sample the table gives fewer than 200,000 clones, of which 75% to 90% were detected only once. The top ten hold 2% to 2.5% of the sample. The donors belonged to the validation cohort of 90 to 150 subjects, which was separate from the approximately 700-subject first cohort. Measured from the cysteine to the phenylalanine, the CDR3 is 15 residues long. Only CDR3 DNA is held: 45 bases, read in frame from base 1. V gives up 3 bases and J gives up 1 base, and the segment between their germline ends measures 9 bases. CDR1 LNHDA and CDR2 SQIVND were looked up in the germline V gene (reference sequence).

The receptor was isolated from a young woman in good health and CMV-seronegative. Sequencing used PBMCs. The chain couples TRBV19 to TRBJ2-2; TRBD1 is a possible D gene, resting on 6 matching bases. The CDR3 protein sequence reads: CASSMGAGNTGELFF. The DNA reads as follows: TGTGCCAGTAGTATGGGGGCAGGGAACACCGGGGAGCTGTTTTTT.